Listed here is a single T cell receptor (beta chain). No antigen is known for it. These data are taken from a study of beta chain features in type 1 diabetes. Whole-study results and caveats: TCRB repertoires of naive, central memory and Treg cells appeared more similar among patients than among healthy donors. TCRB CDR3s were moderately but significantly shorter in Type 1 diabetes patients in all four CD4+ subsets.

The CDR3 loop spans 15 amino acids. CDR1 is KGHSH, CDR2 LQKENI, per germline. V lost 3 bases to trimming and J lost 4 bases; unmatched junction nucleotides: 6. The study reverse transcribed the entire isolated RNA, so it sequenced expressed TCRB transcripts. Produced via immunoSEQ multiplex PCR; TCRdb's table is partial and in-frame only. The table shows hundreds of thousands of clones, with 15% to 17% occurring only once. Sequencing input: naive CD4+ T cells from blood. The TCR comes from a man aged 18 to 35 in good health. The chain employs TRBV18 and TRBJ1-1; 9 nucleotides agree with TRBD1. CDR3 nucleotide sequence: TGTGCCAGCTCACCCTGGACAGGGGAGGGCACTGAAGCTTTCTTT. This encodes CASSPWTGEGTEAFF.